This T cell receptor (beta chain) is drawn from a study of blood T cell repertoires in COVID-19. Measured with immunoSEQ multiplex PCR; TCRdb has only the in-frame clones, and not every one. The sample lists hundreds of thousands of clones, approximately 79% occurring once. Participants had their cohort set by participant-reported clinical history. In germline, CDR1 is SGHTA, CDR2 FQGNSA. This CDR3 is built from 16 residues. V shed 4 bases and J shed 4 bases, with 18 bases lying between them. Sequencing was done on a sample of PBMCs or T cells enriched from blood (not recorded which). The rearrangement uses TRBV7-2 and TRBJ2-3; maybe TRBD1 (8 bases). The sequence derives from a man aged 25 to 45 with acute COVID-19. CDR3 in DNA: TGTGCCAGCAGCTCCCGAGCCACAGGGGGGGCAGATACGCAGTATTTT. This codes for CASSSRATGGADTQYF.